The clone carrying this T cell receptor beta chain has only a few counts. Its antigen is as yet unknown. This sample was taken from a study of identical twins. Study-wide results and caveats: Monozygotic twins shared more out-of-frame TCR alpha than recombination models predicted.

The V and J ends lost 5 bases and 1 base, in that order; junction bases with no gene match: 10. The CDR3 contains 17 residues. Germline V gene data show CDR1 as MNHNS and CDR2 as SASEGT. Each CDR3 protein is one row after TCRdb ran MiXCR on the 5' RACE reads. Of hundreds of thousands of distinct CDR3 sequences in the sample, 8% to 9% are singletons; the top ten hold roughly 0.97%. These data were also filed under a second study, of yellow fever vaccine responses in identical twins.

The chain is built from TRBV6-1 and TRBJ2-2; 7 bases fit TRBD2. The material sequenced was PBMCs. The origin of this receptor is a woman younger than 30 in good health. The CDR3 is CASSPWPSGMNTGELFF. The CDR3 DNA reads TGTGCCAGCAGTCCCTGGCCTAGCGGAATGAACACCGGGGAGCTGTTTTTT.